This TCR beta chain was documented in a study of CD8 T cells in Susac syndrome. As for the study in general: Treatment at blood withdrawal was none, corticosteroids, or intravenous immunoglobulin alone in Susac syndrome patients.

Study findings and constraints: TCR sequencing and HLA analysis covered a relatively small number of individuals.

Reverse transcription of about 0.45 to 1 ug RNA used random hexamers. With immunoSEQ multiplex PCR, TCR beta CDR3 was amplified across 54 Vbeta and 13 Jbeta. TCRdb ran MiXCR on the immunoSEQ multiplex PCR reads and lists one entry per CDR3 protein. The sample has some 200,000 distinct CDR3 sequences, 91% seen once; the top ten hold about 0.1%. The TEMRA cells underwent FACS enrichment, while the CD8+ and CD4+ T cells underwent negative isolation. Concerning this clonotype itself: What it binds is unknown.

The origin of this receptor is a human donor with Susac syndrome. Sequencing was performed on CD4+ T cells from PBMCs.

In nucleotides, the CDR3 is TGTGCCAGCAAAGTGACCTCCCATGAAAAACTGTTTTTT. It encodes CASKVTSHEKLFF. The J gene is TRBJ1-4, the V gene TRBV6-1; D unclear. The length of the CDR3 is 13 residues. V shed 7 bases and J shed 6 bases, with 12 bases lying between them. CDR1 MNHNS and CDR2 SASEGT come from the germline V gene.